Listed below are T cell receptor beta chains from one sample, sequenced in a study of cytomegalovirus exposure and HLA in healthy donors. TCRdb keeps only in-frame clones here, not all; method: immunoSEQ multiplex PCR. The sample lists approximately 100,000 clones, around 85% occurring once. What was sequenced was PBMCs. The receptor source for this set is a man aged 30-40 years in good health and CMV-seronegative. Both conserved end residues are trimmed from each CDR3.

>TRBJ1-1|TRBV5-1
ASSSSNTEAF
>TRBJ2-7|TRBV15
ATSGTGGRGYEQY
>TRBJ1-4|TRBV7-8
ASSLGQGATNEKLF
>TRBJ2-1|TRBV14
ASSPDPGYEQF
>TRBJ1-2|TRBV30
AWNRDRANYGYT
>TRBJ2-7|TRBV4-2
ASSQVTSGRSSYEQY
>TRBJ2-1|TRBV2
ASTSRYNEQF
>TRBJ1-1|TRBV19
ATLRGEVGF
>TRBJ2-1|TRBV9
ASSVNRDGGGSSYNEQF
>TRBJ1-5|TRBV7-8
ASSLRTGWGNQPQH
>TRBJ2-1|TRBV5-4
ASSLRTSGAHEQF